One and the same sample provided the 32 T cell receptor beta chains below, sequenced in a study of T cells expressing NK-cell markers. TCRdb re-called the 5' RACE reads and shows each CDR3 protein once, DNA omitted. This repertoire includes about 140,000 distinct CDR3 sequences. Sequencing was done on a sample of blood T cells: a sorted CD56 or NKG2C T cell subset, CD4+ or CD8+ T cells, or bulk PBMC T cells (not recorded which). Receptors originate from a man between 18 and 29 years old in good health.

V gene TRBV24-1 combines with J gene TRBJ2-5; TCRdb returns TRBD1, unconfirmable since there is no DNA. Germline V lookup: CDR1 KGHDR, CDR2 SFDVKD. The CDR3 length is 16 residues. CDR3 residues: CATSDLGGQGAETQYF.

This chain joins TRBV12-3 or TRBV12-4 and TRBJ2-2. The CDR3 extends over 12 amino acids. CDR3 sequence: CATGIGAGELFF.

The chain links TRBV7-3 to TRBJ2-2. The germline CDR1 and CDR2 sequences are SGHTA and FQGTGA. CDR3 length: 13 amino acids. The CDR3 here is CASSQISPGELFF.

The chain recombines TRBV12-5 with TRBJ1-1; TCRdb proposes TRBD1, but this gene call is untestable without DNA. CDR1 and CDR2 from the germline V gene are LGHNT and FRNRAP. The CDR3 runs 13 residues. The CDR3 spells CASGVDDRVEAFF. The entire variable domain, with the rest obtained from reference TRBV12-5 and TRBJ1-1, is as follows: DARVTQTPRHKVTEMGQEVTMRCQPILGHNTVFWYRQTMMQGLELLAYFRNRAPLDDSGMPKDRFSAEMPDATLATLKIQPSEPRDSAVYFCASGVDDRVEAFFGQGTRLTVV.

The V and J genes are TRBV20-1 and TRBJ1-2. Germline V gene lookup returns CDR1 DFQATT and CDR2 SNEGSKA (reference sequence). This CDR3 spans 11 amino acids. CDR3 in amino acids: CSAKRFEGYTF.

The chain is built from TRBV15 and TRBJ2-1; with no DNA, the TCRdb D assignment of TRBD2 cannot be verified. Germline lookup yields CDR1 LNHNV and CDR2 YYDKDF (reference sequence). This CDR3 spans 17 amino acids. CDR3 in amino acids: CATSRDWDYQTYNEQFF.

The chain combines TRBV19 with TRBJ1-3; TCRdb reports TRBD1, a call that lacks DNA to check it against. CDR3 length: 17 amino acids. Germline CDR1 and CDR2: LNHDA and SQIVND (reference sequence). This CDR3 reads CASSNRDRGISGNTIYF.

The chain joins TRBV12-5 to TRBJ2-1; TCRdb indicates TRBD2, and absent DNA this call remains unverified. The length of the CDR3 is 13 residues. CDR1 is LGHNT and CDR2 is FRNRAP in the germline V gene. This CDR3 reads CASGLSGNPEQFF.

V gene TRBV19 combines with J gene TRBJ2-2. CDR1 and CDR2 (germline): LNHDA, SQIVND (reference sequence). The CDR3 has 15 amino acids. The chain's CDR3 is CASTTPTPNTGELFF.

The CDR3: CASSEVNGPGTEAFF. V and J are TRBV6-1 and TRBJ1-1; TCRdb picks TRBD1, but there is no DNA to check that call. The CDR3 consists of 15 residues. Germline CDR1 is MNHNS and CDR2 is SASEGT.

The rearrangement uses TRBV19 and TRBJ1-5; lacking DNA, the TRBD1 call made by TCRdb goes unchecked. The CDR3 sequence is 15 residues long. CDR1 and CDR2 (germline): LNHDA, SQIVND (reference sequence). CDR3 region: CASSITGLVNQPQHF. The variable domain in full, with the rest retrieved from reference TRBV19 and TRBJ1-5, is DGGITQSPKYLFRKEGQNVTLSCEQNLNHDAMYWYRQDPGQGLRLIYYSQIVNDFQKGDIAEGYSVSREKKESFPLTVTSAQKNPTAFYLCASSITGLVNQPQHFGDGTRLSIL.

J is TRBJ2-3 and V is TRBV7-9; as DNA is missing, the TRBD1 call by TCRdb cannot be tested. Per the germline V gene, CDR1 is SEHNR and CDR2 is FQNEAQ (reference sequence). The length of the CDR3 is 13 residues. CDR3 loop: CASSLGGDDTQYF.

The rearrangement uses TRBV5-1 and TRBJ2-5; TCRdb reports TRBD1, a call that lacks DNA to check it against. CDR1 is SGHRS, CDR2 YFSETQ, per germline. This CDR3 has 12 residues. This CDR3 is CASSLEGDRVYF.

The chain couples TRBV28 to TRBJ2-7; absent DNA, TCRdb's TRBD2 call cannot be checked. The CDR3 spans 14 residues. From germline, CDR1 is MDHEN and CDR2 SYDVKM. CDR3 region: CASRTSGITYEQYF.

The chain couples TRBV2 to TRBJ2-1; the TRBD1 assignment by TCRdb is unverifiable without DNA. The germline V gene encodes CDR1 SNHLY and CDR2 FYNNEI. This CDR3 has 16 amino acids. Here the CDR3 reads CASSSMGQGVLNEQFF.

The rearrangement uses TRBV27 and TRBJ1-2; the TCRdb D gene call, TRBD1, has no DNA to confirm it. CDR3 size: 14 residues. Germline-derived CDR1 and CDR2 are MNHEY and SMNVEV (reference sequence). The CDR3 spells CASSSGTAELGYTF.

The chain's CDR3 is CASSLLNLGQGTNNEQFF. V usage is TRBV7-8 and J usage is TRBJ2-1; the D gene TCRdb calls, TRBD1, cannot be checked with no DNA. This CDR3 has 18 residues. Germline CDR1 is SGHVS and CDR2 is FQNEAQ.

The CDR3 protein is CASSLDLLAETDETQYF. This chain connects TRBV11-2 to TRBJ2-5. Germline lookup yields CDR1 SGHAT and CDR2 FQNNGV. The CDR3 totals 17 residues.

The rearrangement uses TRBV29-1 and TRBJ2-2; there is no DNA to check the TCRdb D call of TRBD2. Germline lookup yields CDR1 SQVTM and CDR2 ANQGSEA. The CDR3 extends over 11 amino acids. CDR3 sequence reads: CSVGGGGELFF.

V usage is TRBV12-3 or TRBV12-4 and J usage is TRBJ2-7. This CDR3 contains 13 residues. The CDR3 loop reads CASRLGFSYEQYF.

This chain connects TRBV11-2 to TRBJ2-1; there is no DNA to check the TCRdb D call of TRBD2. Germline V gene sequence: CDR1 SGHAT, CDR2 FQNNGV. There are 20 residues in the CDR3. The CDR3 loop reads CASSLDGLAGPPSSYNEQFF.

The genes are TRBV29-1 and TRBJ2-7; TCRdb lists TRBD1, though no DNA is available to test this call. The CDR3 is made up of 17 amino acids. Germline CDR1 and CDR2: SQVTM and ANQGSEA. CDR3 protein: CSVVGQGPFGGNYEQYF.

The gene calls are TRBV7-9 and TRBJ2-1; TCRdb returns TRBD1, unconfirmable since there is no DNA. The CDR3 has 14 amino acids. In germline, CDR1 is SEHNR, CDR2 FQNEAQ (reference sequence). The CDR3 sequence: CASRYGGSGNEQFF.

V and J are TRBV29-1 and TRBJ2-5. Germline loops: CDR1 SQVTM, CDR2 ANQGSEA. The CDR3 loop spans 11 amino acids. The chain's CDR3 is CSVDLPKTQYF.

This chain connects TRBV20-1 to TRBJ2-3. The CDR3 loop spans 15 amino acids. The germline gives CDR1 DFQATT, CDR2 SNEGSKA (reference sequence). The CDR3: CSARDLYISTDTQYF.

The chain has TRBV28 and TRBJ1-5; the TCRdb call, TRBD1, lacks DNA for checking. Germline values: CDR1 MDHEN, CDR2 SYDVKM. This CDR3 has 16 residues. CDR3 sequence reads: CASSLRGTFSNQPQHF.

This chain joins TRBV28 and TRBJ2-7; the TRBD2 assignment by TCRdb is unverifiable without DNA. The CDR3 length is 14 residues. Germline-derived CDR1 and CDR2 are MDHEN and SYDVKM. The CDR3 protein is CASRGGLATYEQYF.

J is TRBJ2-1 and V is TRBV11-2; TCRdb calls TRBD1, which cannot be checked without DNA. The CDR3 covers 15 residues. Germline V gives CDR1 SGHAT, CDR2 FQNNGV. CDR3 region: CASSSGGTTYNEQFF.

The CDR3 sequence is CASSEGFNTNTEAFF. This chain uses TRBV2 with TRBJ1-1. CDR3 length: 15 amino acids. Per the germline V gene, CDR1 is SNHLY and CDR2 is FYNNEI.

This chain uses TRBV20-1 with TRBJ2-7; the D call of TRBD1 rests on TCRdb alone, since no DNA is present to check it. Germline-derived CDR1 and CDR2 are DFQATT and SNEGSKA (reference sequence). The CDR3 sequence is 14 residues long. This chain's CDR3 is CSATDRGNSYEQYF.

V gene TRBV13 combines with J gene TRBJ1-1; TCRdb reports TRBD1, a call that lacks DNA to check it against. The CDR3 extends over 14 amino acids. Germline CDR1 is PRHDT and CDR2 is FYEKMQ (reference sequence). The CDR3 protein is CASSSSGQANEAFF.

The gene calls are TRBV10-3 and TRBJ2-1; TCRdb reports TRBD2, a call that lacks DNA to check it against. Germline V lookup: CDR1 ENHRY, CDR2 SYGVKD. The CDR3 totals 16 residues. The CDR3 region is CAISPGLAGSYNEQFF.